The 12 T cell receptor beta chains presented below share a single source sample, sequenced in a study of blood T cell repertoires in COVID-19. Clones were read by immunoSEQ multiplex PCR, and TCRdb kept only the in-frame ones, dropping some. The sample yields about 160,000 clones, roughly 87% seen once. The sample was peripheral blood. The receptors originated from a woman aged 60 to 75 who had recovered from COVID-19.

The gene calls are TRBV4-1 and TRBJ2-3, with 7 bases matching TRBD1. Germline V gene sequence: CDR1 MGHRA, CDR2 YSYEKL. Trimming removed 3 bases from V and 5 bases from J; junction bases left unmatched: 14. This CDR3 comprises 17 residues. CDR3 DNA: TGCGCCAGCAGCCACCCGGCAAGAAAGGGGGCCGGAGATACGCAGTATTTT. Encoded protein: CASSHPARKGAGDTQYF.

CDR3 amino acids: CASSTGLASSYEQYF. CDR3 nucleotides: TGTGCCAGCAGTACGGGACTAGCCTCTTCCTACGAGCAGTACTTC. This sequence joins TRBV6-2 or TRBV6-3 and TRBJ2-7, with 9 bases that match TRBD2. Germline V lookup: CDR1 MNHEY, CDR2 SVGEGT. Trimming cost V 5 bases and J 1 base; bases outside gene matches: 6. The CDR3 sequence is 15 residues long.

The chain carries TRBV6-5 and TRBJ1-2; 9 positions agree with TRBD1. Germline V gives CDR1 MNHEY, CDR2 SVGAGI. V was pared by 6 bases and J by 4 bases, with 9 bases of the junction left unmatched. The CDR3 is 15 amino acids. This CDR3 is CASRTRDRDPYGYTF. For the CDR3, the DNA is TGTGCCAGCAGAACCCGGGACAGGGACCCCTATGGCTACACCTTC.

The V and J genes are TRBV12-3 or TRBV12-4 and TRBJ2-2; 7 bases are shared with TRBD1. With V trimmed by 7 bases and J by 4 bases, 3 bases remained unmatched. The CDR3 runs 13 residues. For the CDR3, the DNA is TGTGCCAGCATGGGGACAGCCACCGGGGAGCTGTTTTTT. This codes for CASMGTATGELFF.

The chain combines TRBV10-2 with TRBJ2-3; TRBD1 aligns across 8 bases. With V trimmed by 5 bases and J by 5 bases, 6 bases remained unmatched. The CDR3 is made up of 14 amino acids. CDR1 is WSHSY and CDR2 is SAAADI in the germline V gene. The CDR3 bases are TGCGCCAGCAGTTTGCAGGGGGCGGGAGATACGCAGTATTTT. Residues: CASSLQGAGDTQYF.

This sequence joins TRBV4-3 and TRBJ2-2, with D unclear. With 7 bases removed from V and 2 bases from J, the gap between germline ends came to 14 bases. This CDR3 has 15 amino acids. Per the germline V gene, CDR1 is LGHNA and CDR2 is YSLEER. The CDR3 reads CASTYGGQNTGELFF. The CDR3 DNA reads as TGCGCCAGCACCTACGGTGGGCAAAACACCGGGGAGCTGTTTTTT.

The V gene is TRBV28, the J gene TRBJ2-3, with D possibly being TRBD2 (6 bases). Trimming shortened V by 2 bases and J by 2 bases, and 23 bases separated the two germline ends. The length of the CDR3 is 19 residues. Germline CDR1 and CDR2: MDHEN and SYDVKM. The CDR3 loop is CASSLGQGKGRWNTDTQYF. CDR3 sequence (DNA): TGTGCCAGCAGTTTAGGGCAGGGAAAAGGGAGGTGGAACACAGATACGCAGTATTTT.

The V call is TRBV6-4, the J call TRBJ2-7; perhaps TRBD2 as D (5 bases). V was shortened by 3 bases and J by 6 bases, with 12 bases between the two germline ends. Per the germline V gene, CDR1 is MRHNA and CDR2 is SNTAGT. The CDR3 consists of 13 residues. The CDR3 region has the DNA TGTGCCAGCAGTGAAGCCGAACGGGGCGAGCAGTACTTC. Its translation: CASSEAERGEQYF.

The CDR3 is CASSPEVAGIDTQYF. DNA for the CDR3: TGCGCCAGCAGCCCGGAGGTAGCGGGGATAGATACGCAGTATTTT. The chain couples TRBV5-1 to TRBJ2-3, with TRBD2 matching over 8 bases. There are 15 residues in the CDR3. The germline V gene encodes CDR1 SGHRS and CDR2 YFSETQ. Unmatched junction bases numbered 9, after V lost 4 bases and J lost 5 bases. The full variable domain, with the rest looked up from reference TRBV5-1 and TRBJ2-3, is KAGVTQTPRYLIKTRGQQVTLSCSPISGHRSVSWYQQTPGQGLQFLFEYFSETQRNKGNFPGRFSGRQFSNSRSEMNVSTLELGDSALYLCASSPEVAGIDTQYFGPGTRLTVL.

The CDR3 coding sequence is TGTGCCAGCAGTGAAGCGGGACAGCCGAGCTCACCCCTCCACTTT. Its translation: CASSEAGQPSSPLHF. V and J are TRBV2 and TRBJ1-6; TRBD1 aligns across 7 bases. Germline CDR1 and CDR2: SNHLY and FYNNEI. The CDR3 contains 15 residues. The J segment lost 10 bases and the V segment lost 0 bases, leaving 6 bases of the junction unmatched.

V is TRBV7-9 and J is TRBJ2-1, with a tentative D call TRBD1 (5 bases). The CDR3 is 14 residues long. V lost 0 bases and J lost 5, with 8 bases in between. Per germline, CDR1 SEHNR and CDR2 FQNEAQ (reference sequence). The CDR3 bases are TGTGCCAGCAGCTTAGCCGAGACAGACAATGAGCAGTTCTTC. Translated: CASSLAETDNEQFF.

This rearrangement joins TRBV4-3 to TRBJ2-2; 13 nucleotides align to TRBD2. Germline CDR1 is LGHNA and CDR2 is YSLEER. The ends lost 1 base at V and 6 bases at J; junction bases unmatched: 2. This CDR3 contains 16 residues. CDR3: CASSQVTSGGAGELFF. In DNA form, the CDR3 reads TGCGCCAGCAGCCAAGTTACTAGCGGGGGGGCCGGGGAGCTGTTTTTT.